These T cell receptor beta chains were read from a single sample in a study of blood T cell repertoires in COVID-19. Here immunoSEQ multiplex PCR was the method, and the copy in TCRdb shows in-frame clones only, minus some. The data show about 74,000 clones, with approximately 85% seen just once and roughly 24% held by the top ten. Sequences were obtained from peripheral blood. The receptors were sampled from a man aged 45-65 years with acute or convalescent COVID-19. The CDR3 runs from the conserved cysteine through the conserved F or W. The D gene is left open where the match is weak. Size values are once, few and many counts, or a class for expanded clones, and some rows have none.

j_call	d_call	v_call	clone_size	cdr3_aa	cdr3_nt
TRBJ2-5	TRBD2	TRBV5-4	-	CASSPTSGGGRETQYF	TGTGCCAGCAGCCCGACTAGCGGGGGAGGTCGGGAGACCCAGTACTTC
TRBJ2-1	TRBD2	TRBV29-1	once	CSAGLAGNEQFF	TGCAGCGCCGGACTAGCGGGCAATGAGCAGTTCTTC
TRBJ2-3	-	TRBV6-5	-	CASRTGGDTDTQYF	TGTGCCAGCAGAACAGGGGGGGACACAGATACGCAGTATTTT
TRBJ1-1	-	TRBV19	once	CASSLRDKNTEAFF	TGTGCCAGTAGTCTCCGGGACAAGAACACTGAAGCTTTCTTT
TRBJ1-1	-	TRBV5-1	-	CASSLLVSDTEAFF	TGCGCCAGCAGCTTGCTGGTTTCGGACACTGAAGCTTTCTTT
TRBJ2-1	-	TRBV24-1	-	CATSDLDSRSYNEQFF	TGTGCCACCAGTGATTTAGACAGTAGATCCTACAATGAGCAGTTCTTC
TRBJ1-1	-	TRBV5-4	once	CASSSSEAAEAFF	TGTGCCAGCAGCTCCTCGGAGGCCGCTGAAGCTTTCTTT
TRBJ2-4	TRBD1	TRBV4-2	-	CASSRETGTVDIQYF	TGTGCCAGCAGCCGAGAAACCGGGACAGTGGACATTCAGTACTTC
TRBJ1-6	TRBD1	TRBV5-1	-	CAGSLYRTGRNSPLHF	TGCGCCGGCTCGTTATACCGGACAGGGCGTAATTCACCCCTCCACTTT
TRBJ2-3	-	TRBV20-1	-	CSASTFSRYTDTQYF	TGCAGTGCTAGTACCTTTAGCCGTTACACAGATACGCAGTATTTT
TRBJ1-2	TRBD1	TRBV5-4	once	CASSLKGQPPGAGGYTF	TGTGCCAGCAGCTTAAAGGGACAGCCTCCAGGGGCCGGTGGCTACACCTTC
TRBJ1-1	-	TRBV7-2	-	CASSPPWNTEAFF	TGTGCCAGCAGCCCTCCTTGGAACACTGAAGCTTTCTTT
TRBJ1-6	-	TRBV15	-	CATSRSLTDSPLHF	TGTGCCACCAGCAGGTCCCTTACTGATTCACCCCTCCACTTT
TRBJ2-2	TRBD2	TRBV7-2	-	CASGLLAGVAGELFF	TGTGCCAGCGGACTACTAGCGGGGGTGGCCGGGGAGCTGTTTTTT
TRBJ2-7	-	TRBV24-1	-	CATSDPRFSYEQYF	TGTGCCACCAGTGATCCCCGGTTCTCCTACGAGCAGTACTTC
TRBJ1-5	-	TRBV7-2	-	CASSWSGQQDQPQHF	TGTGCCAGCAGTTGGTCAGGCCAACAAGATCAGCCCCAGCATTTT
TRBJ2-3	TRBD2	TRBV7-3	once	CASSLTSAGLAGGLQYF	TGTGCCAGCAGCTTAACGTCCGCGGGACTAGCGGGGGGATTGCAGTATTTT
TRBJ1-2	TRBD1	TRBV5-1	-	CASSQTQGAVGYGYTF	TGCGCCAGCAGCCAAACACAGGGGGCAGTGGGATATGGCTACACCTTC